The clone carrying this T cell receptor beta chain was detected once. Its target is not known. Described time point: week 11, during vaccination. Vaccination comprised doses that each held 300 ug of mutant IDH1 20-mer peptide, plus topical imiquimod. Clones were read by immunoSEQ multiplex PCR, and TCRdb kept only the in-frame ones, dropping some. Here the sample spans some 59,000 clones, roughly 90% being singletons. The germline gives CDR1 SGHNT, CDR2 YYREEE (reference sequence). The germline V and J ends were trimmed by 0 bases and 2 bases, with 8 bases remaining between them. The CDR3 is 14 residues long. The data were obtained in a study of a mutant IDH1 vaccine in newly diagnosed glioma. Across the whole study: Patients began vaccination 4-6 weeks after radiotherapy alone, or with temozolomide cycles. Treated patients, approximately 60% male and approximately 38% female, averaged roughly 40 years of age. Findings and limits, study-wide: Among patients, around 93% showed immune responses induced by the vaccine. Top peripheral T cell clonotype shifts appeared unrelated to pseudoprogression.

This material consisted of PBMCs, taken from a glioma patient whose treatment included an IDH1 peptide vaccine. The gene calls are TRBV5-4 and TRBJ1-1, with no clear D. The TCR was taken from a man aged 40-50 years with glioma. CDR3 coding DNA: TGTGCCAGCAGCTTGGGACGGACCAACACTGAAGCTTTCTTT. Residues: CASSLGRTNTEAFF.